The present entry profiles one T cell receptor beta chain with its context. The target antigen is unknown. Profiling relied on immunoSEQ multiplex PCR, and the TCRdb table lists in-frame clones only, not all of them. This sample has 65,000 or so clones; 94% occur once, and the top ten carry 0.11% to 0.15%. Before the COVID-19 pandemic, during about 2010-2018, CD4+ T cells were taken from unexposed donors. Naive and memory CD4+ T cells were separated from cryopreserved PBMCs. This sample was included in a study of CD4 T cells in relation to SARS-CoV-2 and coronaviruses. The germline V gene has CDR1 LGHDT and CDR2 YNNKEL (reference sequence). Trimming at V came to 0 bases and at J to 1 base, leaving 4 bases not matched to a gene. The CDR3 spans 17 residues. Study conclusions and caveats: The assay detects memory recall responses, not culture-primed primary responses.

The chain has TRBV3-1 (or the pseudogene TRBV3-2) and TRBJ2-2; TRBD2 matches at 8 bases. Sequenced sample: naive CD4+ T cells from PBMCs. Indicated subset: naive CD4+ T cells isolated by negative enrichment. This sequence originates from a human donor in good health. The CDR3 nucleotides are TGTGCCAGCAGCCAAGAGGAGCTAGCGGGGAACACCGGGGAGCTGTTTTTT. Amino acid sequence: CASSQEELAGNTGELFF.